The 32 T cell receptor beta chains listed next were all sequenced from one sample in a study of blood T cell repertoires in COVID-19. Assay used: immunoSEQ multiplex PCR; TCRdb lists only in-frame clones, some missing. The sample lists roughly 340,000 clones, 75% to 90% occurring once. Material: peripheral blood. These receptors originate from a woman between 50 and 59 years old with COVID-19, enrolled during active disease.

This sequence joins TRBV19 and TRBJ2-7; D is possibly TRBD2 (6 bases). The V gene's germline CDR1 is LNHDA and CDR2 SQIVND (reference sequence). The CDR3 covers 15 residues. V was cut by 10 bases and J by 5 bases, with 24 bases left in between. This CDR3 is CATTPGGLPSHEQYF. The CDR3 DNA reads as TGTGCCACTACCCCCGGGGGACTCCCTTCACACGAGCAGTACTTC.

The chain has TRBV30 and TRBJ2-1; 10 nucleotides align to TRBD2. Per germline, CDR1 GTSNPN and CDR2 SVGIG (reference sequence). The J segment lost 2 bases and the V segment lost 2 bases, leaving 3 bases of the junction unmatched. The CDR3 spans 15 residues. The CDR3 nucleotides read TGTGCCTGGAGTCTAGCGGGAGACCCCTACAATGAGCAGTTCTTC. Residues: CAWSLAGDPYNEQFF.

V is TRBV18 and J is TRBJ2-3; 8 nucleotides agree with TRBD2. Germline V gives CDR1 KGHSH, CDR2 LQKENI. This CDR3 comprises 17 residues. V dropped 2 bases and J dropped 4; count of bases not matched to a gene: 11. CDR3 nucleotides: TGTGCCAGCTCACCATTACCGGCGGGAGGACCTCCAGATACGCAGTATTTT. It translates to CASSPLPAGGPPDTQYF.

The chain employs TRBV15 and TRBJ1-4, with TRBD1 as a possible D gene (6 bases). CDR1 and CDR2 from the germline V gene are LNHNV and YYDKDF (reference sequence). This CDR3 is 15 amino acids long. The V gene lost 1 base and the J gene lost 4 bases, with 10 bases spanning the gap. CDR3 nucleotides: TGTGCCACCAGCAGAGTGGGGGCCCGTAATGAAAAACTGTTTTTT. It encodes CATSRVGARNEKLFF. The entire variable domain, with the rest obtained from reference TRBV15 and TRBJ1-4, is as follows: DAMVIQNPRYQVTQFGKPVTLSCSQTLNHNVMYWYQQKSSQAPKLLFHYYDKDFNNEADTPDNFQSRRPNTSFCFLDIRSPGLGDTAMYLCATSRVGARNEKLFFGSGTQLSVL.

V and J are TRBV18 and TRBJ2-7; possible D gene TRBD2, 7 bases. V was clipped by 5 bases and J by 2 bases, with 16 bases between them. The germline V gene has CDR1 KGHSH and CDR2 LQKENI. The CDR3 spans 15 residues. The CDR3 nucleotides read TGTGCCAGCTCATCGAGGGCGGGGGACACCTACGAGCAGTACTTC. Translating it yields CASSSRAGDTYEQYF.

V and J are TRBV4-1 and TRBJ1-2, with a tentative D call TRBD1 (5 bases). The CDR3 loop spans 15 amino acids. Germline V gene sequence: CDR1 MGHRA, CDR2 YSYEKL. V dropped 3 bases and J dropped 8 bases, with 19 bases sitting between them. The DNA for the CDR3 is TGCGCCAGCAGCCAGGAGGGGACGGGGCTTTGGGGCTACACCTTC. Residues: CASSQEGTGLWGYTF.

V and J are TRBV27 and TRBJ2-1; 7 bases are shared with TRBD1. The CDR3 totals 16 residues. V gave up 6 bases and J gave up 2 bases; unmatched junction bases: 10. Per germline, CDR1 MNHEY and CDR2 SMNVEV (reference sequence). CDR3 DNA sequence: TGTGCCAGCAGCGTGTCCGGGACAGCTCCCTACAATGAGCAGTTCTTC. Translated: CASSVSGTAPYNEQFF.

With regard to this clone: At one end, the junction sequence differs from germline, possibly due to a read error. The rearrangement uses TRBV28 and TRBJ2-5; weak D call: TRBD1 (6 bases). The CDR3 extends over 12 amino acids. The germline V gene has CDR1 MDHEN and CDR2 SYDVKM. Here the CDR3 reads CASRTGLQRPNF. CDR3 DNA: TGTGCCAGCAGGACAGGCCTACAACGACCTAACTTC.

The count of this clone is one. The chain carries TRBV5-4 and TRBJ2-1; 9 nucleotides line up with TRBD1. Trimming cost V 10 bases and J 5 bases; bases outside gene matches: 7. CDR1 and CDR2 from the germline V gene are SGHNT and YYREEE (reference sequence). CDR3 length: 13 amino acids. The CDR3 protein is CAARTGVHNEQFF. CDR3 sequence (DNA): TGTGCCGCAAGGACAGGGGTCCACAATGAGCAGTTCTTC.

This chain connects TRBV7-9 to TRBJ2-1; 7 bases map to TRBD2. CDR1 and CDR2 (germline): SEHNR, FQNEAQ (reference sequence). V dropped 6 bases and J dropped 7; count of bases not matched to a gene: 6. This CDR3 has 13 residues. Written as DNA, the CDR3 is TGTGCCAGCAGTCCACCGGGACTAAATGAGCAGTTCTTC. As protein: CASSPPGLNEQFF.

In nucleotides, the CDR3 is TGTGCCAGCAGTTCAACAGTATCAGGCAACCGCGAGCAGTACTTC. Its translation: CASSSTVSGNREQYF. The gene calls are TRBV27 and TRBJ2-7; no reliable D call. Trimming removed 4 bases at V and 6 bases at J, with 19 bases between. The CDR3 is 15 amino acids. Germline CDR1 MNHEY, CDR2 SMNVEV (reference sequence).

Notes on this clone: A junction end diverges from the germline sequence, so it may reflect a read error. V usage is TRBV2 and J usage is TRBJ2-5, with D possibly being TRBD2 (6 bases). The CDR3 totals 12 residues. Germline V gene lookup returns CDR1 SNHLY and CDR2 FYNNEI. The CDR3 coding sequence is TGTGCCAGCAGTGAAACTAGTCTAGCGAGTAACTTC. Translation: CASSETSLASNF.

The CDR3 nucleotides are TGTGCCAGCAGCTCAGCGCACTATGGCTACACCTTC. This sequence encodes CASSSAHYGYTF. This rearrangement joins TRBV13 to TRBJ1-2; D is undetermined. Germline V gene sequence: CDR1 PRHDT, CDR2 FYEKMQ (reference sequence). CDR3 length equals 12 residues. V dropped 4 bases and J dropped 3 bases, with 6 bases sitting between them.

This chain connects TRBV7-9 to TRBJ2-5; the match to TRBD2 covers 7 bases. The germline CDR1 and CDR2 sequences are SEHNR and FQNEAQ (reference sequence). This CDR3 is built from 15 residues. The ends lost 5 bases at V and 5 bases at J; junction bases unmatched: 11. CDR3 sequence (DNA): TGTGCCAGCAGCCCACCCCGGACTAGGGCGGAGACCCAGTACTTC. Amino acid sequence: CASSPPRTRAETQYF.

The genes are TRBV3-1 (or the pseudogene TRBV3-2) and TRBJ1-1; D call uncertain. The V gene's germline CDR1 is LGHDT and CDR2 YNNKEL (reference sequence). The CDR3 is 16 residues long. The V end was cut by 2 bases, the J end by 1 base, with 14 bases between. CDR3 bases: TGTGCCAGCAGCCAAATCCTTCTAACGAGGAACACTGAAGCTTTCTTT. It encodes CASSQILLTRNTEAFF.

The V gene is TRBV10-1, the J gene TRBJ1-1; TRBD1 might be the D (6 bases). V was clipped by 8 bases and J by 6 bases, with 28 bases between them. The length of the CDR3 is 17 residues. From germline, CDR1 is WNHNN and CDR2 SYGVQD (reference sequence). The CDR3 reads CASCRGGGGGGSPEAFF. The CDR3 coding sequence is TGCGCCAGCTGTCGGGGAGGTGGGGGCGGGGGGTCGCCTGAAGCTTTCTTT.

There are a few counts of this clone. The chain has TRBV7-2 and TRBJ2-7; no clear D. Between the trimmed V and J ends, which lost 1 base and 6 bases, there was a span of 13 bases. From germline, CDR1 is SGHTA and CDR2 FQGNSA. The CDR3 consists of 14 residues. In nucleotides, the CDR3 is TGTGCCAGCAGCTTAGGCTCGCGTGTGAGCGAGCAGTACTTC. It is translated as CASSLGSRVSEQYF.

The rearrangement uses TRBV21-1 and TRBJ1-6; no check of the table's D call, TRBD1, against the DNA was made. TRBV21-1 is a known pseudogene. CDR3 length: 18 amino acids. The CDR3 DNA follows: TGTGCCAGCAGCACCCAGGGACAGGGGGCGAATAATAATTCACCCCTCCACTTT. This codes for CASSTQGQGANNNSPLHF.

V is TRBV6-5 and J is TRBJ1-1; TRBD1 matches 7 bases. The germline V gene has CDR1 MNHEY and CDR2 SVGAGI. The CDR3 has 15 amino acids. V was clipped by 5 bases and J by 5 bases; unmatched bases: 11. The CDR3 loop reads CASSQQGRRGTEAFF. The CDR3 DNA is TGTGCCAGCAGTCAACAGGGGCGCCGAGGGACTGAAGCTTTCTTT.

The gene calls are TRBV5-5 and TRBJ1-6; D is possibly TRBD1 (5 bases). This CDR3 spans 13 amino acids. With 4 bases removed from V and 10 bases from J, the gap between germline ends came to 12 bases. Germline CDR1 is SGHKS and CDR2 is YYEKEE (reference sequence). The DNA of the CDR3 is TGTGCCAGCAGCCCAACGGGGGACTCACCCCTCCACTTT. Residues: CASSPTGDSPLHF.

This clone has just one count. The chain is built from TRBV27 and TRBJ2-2; D is perhaps TRBD1 (5 bases). V lost 5 bases, J lost 3 bases, and 13 bases lay in between. The germline V gene has CDR1 MNHEY and CDR2 SMNVEV (reference sequence). CDR3 length: 15 residues. The CDR3 loop reads CASSPRGPDTGELFF. CDR3 DNA: TGTGCCAGCAGTCCTAGGGGCCCGGACACCGGGGAGCTGTTTTTT.

The V gene is TRBV19, the J gene TRBJ2-3; perhaps TRBD1 as D (5 bases). The CDR3 runs to 14 residues. The V and J ends lost 5 bases and 7 bases respectively, with 16 bases between them. The germline CDR1 and CDR2 sequences are LNHDA and SQIVND (reference sequence). CDR3 coding DNA: TGTGCCAGTAGTTCAGGGTTGGGCAAGAATACGCAGTATTTT. Its translation: CASSSGLGKNTQYF.

The V and J genes are TRBV10-3 and TRBJ2-1; 9 bases are shared with TRBD2. Germline trimming cut 7 bases from V and 8 bases from J; bases unmatched to any gene: 9. The CDR3 is 14 amino acids. Germline CDR1 reads ENHRY; CDR2 reads SYGVKD. The CDR3 loop is CAITGVAGEHEQFF. The CDR3 DNA reads as TGTGCCATCACGGGGGTAGCGGGAGAGCATGAGCAGTTCTTC.

This clone was counted once. The chain recombines TRBV6-4 with TRBJ1-1; 9 bases match TRBD1. V lost 6 bases and J lost 2; bases outside the gene matches: 4. Per germline, CDR1 MRHNA and CDR2 SNTAGT. The CDR3 is 14 residues long. The CDR3 sequence is CASRGTGGNTEAFF. In nucleotides, the CDR3 is TGTGCCAGCAGGGGAACAGGGGGCAACACTGAAGCTTTCTTT.

This chain links TRBV24-1 with TRBJ2-5; possible D gene TRBD2, 6 bases. Per germline, CDR1 KGHDR and CDR2 SFDVKD. V lost 3 bases, J lost 5 bases, and 9 bases lay in between. The CDR3 extends over 13 amino acids. CDR3 in amino acids: CATSDVGRETQYF. CDR3 bases: TGTGCCACCAGTGATGTGGGGAGGGAGACCCAGTACTTC.

The rearrangement joins TRBV2 to TRBJ1-3; D is undetermined. The V end lost 3 bases, the J end lost 0 bases, and 6 bases lay between the germline ends. The germline gives CDR1 SNHLY, CDR2 FYNNEI. This CDR3 has 14 residues. This CDR3 reads CASSDVSSGNTIYF. The DNA for the CDR3 is TGTGCCAGCAGTGATGTGAGCTCTGGAAACACCATATATTTT.

The chain uses TRBV18 and TRBJ1-1; TRBD1 agrees at 7 bases. CDR3 size: 16 residues. V lost 1 base, J lost 0 bases, and 5 bases stayed unmatched. Germline values: CDR1 KGHSH, CDR2 LQKENI. CDR3 protein: CASSPRQTGMNTEAFF. The CDR3 coding sequence is TGTGCCAGCTCACCACGCCAGACAGGGATGAACACTGAAGCTTTCTTT. Full variable domain (remainder filled in from reference TRBV18 and TRBJ1-1): NAGVMQNPRHLVRRRGQEARLRCSPMKGHSHVYWYRQLPEEGLKFMVYLQKENIIDESGMPKERFSAEFPKEGPSILRIQQVVRGDSAAYFCASSPRQTGMNTEAFFGQGTRLTVV.

The chain couples TRBV5-1 to TRBJ2-2; D may be TRBD2 (5 bases). CDR1 is SGHRS and CDR2 is YFSETQ in the germline V gene. This CDR3 has 13 amino acids. The V end was cut by 2 bases, the J end by 7 bases, with 9 bases between. The CDR3, as DNA: TGCGCCAGCAGCTTCCGGGGAAGCGGGGAGCTGTTTTTT. The encoded protein is CASSFRGSGELFF.

J is TRBJ2-7 and V is TRBV6-5, with TRBD1 identical over 8 bases. The CDR3 loop spans 15 amino acids. The germline V gene encodes CDR1 MNHEY and CDR2 SVGAGI. J gave up 4 bases and V 2 bases, and 7 bases lay outside the gene matches. The CDR3 sequence is CASSYQGRGLYEQYF. The CDR3 nucleotides read TGTGCCAGCAGTTACCAGGGCAGGGGGCTTTACGAGCAGTACTTC.

The rearrangement links TRBV5-5 to TRBJ1-6; D gene ambiguous. V shed 1 base and J shed 10 bases, with 9 bases lying between them. The germline V gene has CDR1 SGHKS and CDR2 YYEKEE (reference sequence). The CDR3 runs to 13 residues. CDR3 coding DNA: TGTGCCAGCAGCTTGACAGCCAGGTCACCCCTCCACTTT. As protein: CASSLTARSPLHF. The whole variable domain, remainder taken from reference TRBV5-5 and TRBJ1-6, is DAGVTQSPTHLIKTRGQQVTLRCSPISGHKSVSWYQQVLGQGPQFIFQYYEKEERGRGNFPDRFSARQFPNYSSELNVNALLLGDSALYLCASSLTARSPLHFGNGTRLTVT.

The chain recombines TRBV6-5 with TRBJ2-7; the D gene is possibly TRBD2 (6 bases). Germline-derived CDR1 and CDR2 are MNHEY and SVGAGI. V lost 7 bases and J 0 bases, leaving 13 bases between the germline ends. CDR3 length: 14 residues. The CDR3 DNA is TGTGCCAGCAACGAGAGGAGGGACTCCTACGAGCAGTACTTC. Translation gives CASNERRDSYEQYF.

Here the CDR3 reads CASSVASSGYEQYF. The CDR3 nucleotides read TGTGCCAGCAGCGTAGCGTCTAGCGGCTACGAGCAGTACTTC. This sequence joins TRBV9 and TRBJ2-7, with 7 bases matching TRBD2. CDR1 and CDR2 (germline): SGDLS, YYNGEE. With V trimmed by 0 bases and J by 3 bases, 3 bases remained unmatched. The CDR3 extends over 14 amino acids.